The 3 T cell receptor beta chains below were found in one sample sequenced in a study of blood T cell repertoires in COVID-19. The table came from immunoSEQ multiplex PCR; TCRdb's copy has only in-frame clones and leaves some out. The table shows around 230,000 clones, with approximately 90% occurring only once. The sequencing input was PBMCs or T cells enriched from blood (not recorded which). These TCRs come from a woman aged 40 to 55 with acute COVID-19.

This clone came up a few times. The chain links TRBV6-1 to TRBJ1-2; no firm D call. Trimming stripped 3 bases from V and 9 bases from J, with 11 bases between. The CDR3 is made up of 12 amino acids. Germline CDR1 MNHNS, CDR2 SASEGT. CDR3 in DNA: TGTGCCAGCAGTGACACGAGGGCCAGCTACACCTTC. Translation gives CASSDTRASYTF.

The genes are TRBV10-3 and TRBJ2-7; 7 bases are a match to TRBD2. After removal of 7 bases from V and 2 bases from J, the junction contained 8 bases not matched to a gene. Germline assignment: CDR1 ENHRY and CDR2 SYGVKD. The CDR3 is made up of 14 amino acids. DNA of the CDR3: TGTGCCATCACGGGGACCGCGGGAGCCTACGAGCAGTACTTC. It codes for CAITGTAGAYEQYF.

The rearrangement uses TRBV25-1 and TRBJ1-2, with TRBD1 identical over 9 bases. V shed 2 bases and J 8 bases; nucleotides not matched to a gene: 9. The CDR3 contains 15 residues. CDR1 MGHDK and CDR2 SYGVNS come from the germline V gene. CDR3 sequence reads: CASSEPTGGIGGYTF. CDR3 in DNA: TGTGCCAGCAGTGAACCTACAGGGGGCATCGGGGGCTACACCTTC.